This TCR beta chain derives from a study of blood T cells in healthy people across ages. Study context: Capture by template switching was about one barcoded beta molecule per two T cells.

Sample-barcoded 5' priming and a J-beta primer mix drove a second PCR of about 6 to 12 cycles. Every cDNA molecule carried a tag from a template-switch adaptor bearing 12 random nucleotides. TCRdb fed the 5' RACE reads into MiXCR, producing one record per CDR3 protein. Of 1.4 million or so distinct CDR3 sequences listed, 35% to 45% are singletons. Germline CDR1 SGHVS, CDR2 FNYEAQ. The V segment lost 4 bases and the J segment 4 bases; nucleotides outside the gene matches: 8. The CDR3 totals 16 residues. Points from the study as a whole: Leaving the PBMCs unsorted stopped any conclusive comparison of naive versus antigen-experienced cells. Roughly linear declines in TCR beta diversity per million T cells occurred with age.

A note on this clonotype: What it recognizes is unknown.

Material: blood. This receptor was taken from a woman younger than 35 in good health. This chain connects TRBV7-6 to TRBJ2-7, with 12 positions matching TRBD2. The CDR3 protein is CASSSKPSGRAYEQYF. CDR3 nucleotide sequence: TGTGCCAGCAGCTCCAAGCCTAGCGGGAGGGCTTACGAGCAGTACTTC.